This TCR beta chain appears in the sequencing data of a study of blood T cell repertoires in COVID-19. Study background: Sites across the United States, Italy and Spain contributed samples from acute and convalescent COVID-19.

CDR1 is KGHDR and CDR2 is SFDVKD in the germline V gene. Deletions cut 8 bases from V and 2 bases from J, with 12 bases between. The CDR3 has 14 amino acids. Clones were sequenced by immunoSEQ multiplex PCR, and TCRdb holds only the in-frame ones, with some missing. The repertoire holds approximately 50,000 clones, around 80% seen once, with 25% in the top ten. This chain uses TRBV24-1 with TRBJ1-5; D not certain. The TCR originated in a man in his 70s with acute or convalescent COVID-19. Input material: peripheral blood. CDR3 in DNA: TGTGCCACCATCGAGCCCGGGGGCAATCAGCCCCAGCATTTT. Translated, it gives CATIEPGGNQPQHF.